Below, 8 T cell receptor beta chains from the same sample are listed, as sequenced in a study of blood T cell repertoires in COVID-19. Repertoires were generated with immunoSEQ multiplex PCR, while TCRdb's copy carries only in-frame clones and drops some. Altogether 250,000 to 300,000 clones are present, approximately 80% being singletons, with the ten largest covering just under 3%. What was sequenced was peripheral blood. These receptors all come from a woman aged 55-69 years with active or convalescent COVID-19.

The rearrangement links TRBV12-3 or TRBV12-4 to TRBJ2-7; D perhaps matches TRBD2 (5 bases). V lost 8 bases and J 6 bases, leaving 11 bases between the germline ends. This CDR3 region has 11 residues. CDR3 in DNA: TGTGCCAGCGGCGGAGGAGGCGAGCAGTACTTC. Translation: CASGGGGEQYF.

V usage is TRBV19 and J usage is TRBJ2-5, with TRBD2 identical over 7 bases. CDR3 length: 15 residues. In germline, CDR1 is LNHDA, CDR2 SQIVND (reference sequence). V lost 7 bases and J lost 3; bases outside the gene matches: 11. The CDR3 DNA follows: TGTGCCAGTACCCCTGGGGAGGGGAGGAAAGAGACCCAGTACTTC. Translating it yields CASTPGEGRKETQYF.

The rearrangement links TRBV6-5 to TRBJ1-6, with D unclear. Germline values: CDR1 MNHEY, CDR2 SVGAGI. V was cut by 6 bases and J by 0 bases, with 6 bases left in between. The CDR3 has 14 amino acids. The CDR3 sequence: CASSSSSYNSPLHF. The CDR3 region has the DNA TGTGCCAGCAGCTCTAGCTCCTATAATTCACCCCTCCACTTT.

This sequence joins TRBV6-6 and TRBJ2-1, with 12 bases lining up with TRBD2. V was pared by 2 bases and J by 6 bases, with 5 bases of the junction left unmatched. The CDR3 contains 16 residues. The germline V gene encodes CDR1 MNHNY and CDR2 SVGAGI (reference sequence). The CDR3 sequence: CASSYRPSGGANEQFF. Written as DNA, the CDR3 is TGTGCCAGCAGTTACCGCCCTAGCGGGGGGGCCAATGAGCAGTTCTTC.

The V and J genes are TRBV5-1 and TRBJ1-2; D perhaps matches TRBD1 (6 bases). The germline CDR1 and CDR2 sequences are SGHRS and YFSETQ. V lost 4 bases and J lost 6, with 16 bases in between. The CDR3 runs to 14 residues. The DNA of the CDR3 is TGCGCCAGCAGCCCAATTCTTCGACAGGATGGCTACACCTTC. It translates to CASSPILRQDGYTF.

This clone was picked up one time. The chain has TRBV28 and TRBJ1-2; D gene ambiguous. CDR3 length: 13 residues. V was cut by 6 bases and J by 6 bases, with 14 bases left in between. Germline assignment: CDR1 MDHEN and CDR2 SYDVKM. CDR3: CASRPPLEHGYTF. CDR3 DNA sequence: TGTGCCAGCAGGCCCCCTCTAGAGCATGGCTACACCTTC.

This rearrangement joins TRBV4-2 to TRBJ1-2; 9 positions match TRBD1. CDR1 and CDR2 from the germline V gene are LGHNA and YNFKEQ. The CDR3 sequence is 15 residues long. V lost 2 bases and J lost 6; bases outside the gene matches: 7. CDR3 DNA: TGTGCCAGCAGCCAACCGACAGGGGGGGGAAATGGCTACACCTTC. Translation gives CASSQPTGGGNGYTF.

This chain links TRBV7-9 with TRBJ2-7; D is ambiguous. Per germline, CDR1 SEHNR and CDR2 FQNEAQ (reference sequence). Trimming took 4 bases from V and 3 from J, leaving 7 bases between them. The CDR3 length is 12 residues. In nucleotides, the CDR3 is TGTGCCAGCAGCTCAGGCTACTACGAGCAGTACTTC. Translation: CASSSGYYEQYF. Using reference TRBV7-9 and TRBJ2-7 for the parts outside the CDR3, the full variable domain is DTGVSQNPRHKITKRGQNVTFRCDPISEHNRLYWYRQTLGQGPEFLTYFQNEAQLEKSRLLSDRFSAERPKGSFSTLEIQRTEQGDSAMYLCASSSGYYEQYFGPGTRLTVT.